This T cell receptor beta chain was identified in a study of human CD8 memory T cell subsets. The starting material, duplicate vials of some 140,000 sorted CD8+ T cells per subset, provided the RNA. Germline loops: CDR1 DFQATT, CDR2 SNEGSKA (reference sequence). This CDR3 region has 14 residues. Construction of TCR beta libraries was accomplished by means of UMI-labeled 5' RACE. TCRdb reanalyzed the 5' RACE reads and collapses them to one entry per CDR3 protein, without DNA. The listing contains roughly 16,000 distinct CDR3 sequences. The clonotype was recovered from a human donor in good health. The V gene is TRBV20-1, the J gene TRBJ2-1. The sequenced material came from CD8+ stem-like memory T cells (TSCM and TCM) sorted from PBMCs. The subset here: stem-like memory CD8 T cells (TSTEM), CCR7+ PD-1- TIGIT-. This CDR3 reads CSARGLVLDNEQFF.